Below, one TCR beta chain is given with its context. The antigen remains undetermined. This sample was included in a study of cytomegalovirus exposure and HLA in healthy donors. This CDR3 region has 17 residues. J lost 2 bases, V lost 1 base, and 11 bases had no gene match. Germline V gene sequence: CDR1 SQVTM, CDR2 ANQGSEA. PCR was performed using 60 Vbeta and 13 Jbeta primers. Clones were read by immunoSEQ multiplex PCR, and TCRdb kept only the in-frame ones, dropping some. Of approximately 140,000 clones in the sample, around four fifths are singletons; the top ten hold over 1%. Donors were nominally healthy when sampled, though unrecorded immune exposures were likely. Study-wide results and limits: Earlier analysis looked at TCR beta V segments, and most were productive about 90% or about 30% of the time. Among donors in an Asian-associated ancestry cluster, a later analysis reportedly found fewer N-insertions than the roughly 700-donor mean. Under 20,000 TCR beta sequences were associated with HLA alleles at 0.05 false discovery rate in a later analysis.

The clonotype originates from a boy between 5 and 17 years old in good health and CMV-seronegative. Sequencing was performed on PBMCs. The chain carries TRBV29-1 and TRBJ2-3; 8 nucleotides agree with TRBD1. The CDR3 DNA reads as TGCAGCGTTGAAGGCCGCTCGGCAGGGGGCTTCACAGATACGCAGTATTTT. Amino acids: CSVEGRSAGGFTDTQYF.